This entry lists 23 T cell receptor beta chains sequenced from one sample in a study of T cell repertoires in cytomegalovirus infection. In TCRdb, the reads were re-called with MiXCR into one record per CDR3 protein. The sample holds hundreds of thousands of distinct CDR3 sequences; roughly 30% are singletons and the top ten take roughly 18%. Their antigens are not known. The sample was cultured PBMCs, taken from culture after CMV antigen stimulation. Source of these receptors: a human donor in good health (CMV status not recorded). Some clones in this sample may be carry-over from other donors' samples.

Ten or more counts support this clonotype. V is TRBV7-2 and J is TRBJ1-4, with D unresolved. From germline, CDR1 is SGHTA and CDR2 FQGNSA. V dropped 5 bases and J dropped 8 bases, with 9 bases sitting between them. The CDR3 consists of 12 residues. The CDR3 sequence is CASSQGGEKLFF. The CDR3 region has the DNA TGTGCCAGCAGCCAAGGCGGAGAAAAACTGTTTTTT.

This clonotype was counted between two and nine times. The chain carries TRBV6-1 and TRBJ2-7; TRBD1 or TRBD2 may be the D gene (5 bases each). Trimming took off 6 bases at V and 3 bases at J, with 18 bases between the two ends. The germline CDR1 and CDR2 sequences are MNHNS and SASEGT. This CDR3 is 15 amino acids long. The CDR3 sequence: CASSRTGQANYEQYF. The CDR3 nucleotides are TGTGCCAGCAGCCGCACGGGGCAGGCGAACTACGAGCAGTACTTC.

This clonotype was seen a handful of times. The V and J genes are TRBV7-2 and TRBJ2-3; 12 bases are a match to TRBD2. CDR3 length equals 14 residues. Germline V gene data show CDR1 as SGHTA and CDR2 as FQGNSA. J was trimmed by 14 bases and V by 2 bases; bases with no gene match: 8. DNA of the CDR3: TGTGCCAGCAGCTTAACTAGCGGGGGGCCCCGATGGTATTTT. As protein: CASSLTSGGPRWYF.

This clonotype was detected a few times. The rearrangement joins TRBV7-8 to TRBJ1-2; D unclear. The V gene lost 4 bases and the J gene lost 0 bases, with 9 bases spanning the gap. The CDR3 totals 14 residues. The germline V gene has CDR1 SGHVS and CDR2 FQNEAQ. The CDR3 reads CASSSAETNYGYTF. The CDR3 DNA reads TGTGCCAGCAGCTCGGCAGAAACTAACTATGGCTACACCTTC. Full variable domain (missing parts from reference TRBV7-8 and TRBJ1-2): GAGVSQSPRYKVAKRGQDVALRCDPISGHVSLFWYQQALGQGPEFLTYFQNEAQLDKSGLPSDRFFAERPEGSVSTLKIQRTQQEDSAVYLCASSSAETNYGYTFGSGTRLTVV.

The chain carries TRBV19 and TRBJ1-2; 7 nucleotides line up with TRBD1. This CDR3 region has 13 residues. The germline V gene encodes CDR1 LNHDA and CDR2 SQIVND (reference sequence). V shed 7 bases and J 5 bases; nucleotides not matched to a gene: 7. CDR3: CASNPTGTYGYTF. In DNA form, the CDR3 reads TGTGCCAGTAACCCGACAGGGACATATGGCTACACCTTC.

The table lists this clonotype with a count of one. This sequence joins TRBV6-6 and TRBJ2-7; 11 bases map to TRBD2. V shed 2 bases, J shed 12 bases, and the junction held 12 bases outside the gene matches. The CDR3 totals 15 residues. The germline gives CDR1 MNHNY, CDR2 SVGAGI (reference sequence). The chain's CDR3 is CASSYVRLAGGPLYF. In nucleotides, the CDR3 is TGTGCCAGCAGTTACGTCCGGCTAGCGGGAGGCCCGCTGTACTTC.

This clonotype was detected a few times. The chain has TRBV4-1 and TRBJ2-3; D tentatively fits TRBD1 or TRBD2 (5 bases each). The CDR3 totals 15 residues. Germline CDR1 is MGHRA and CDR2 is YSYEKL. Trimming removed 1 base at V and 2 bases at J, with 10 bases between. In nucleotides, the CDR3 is TGCGCCAGCAGCCAAGGGACCGGGACCACAGATACGCAGTATTTT. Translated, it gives CASSQGTGTTDTQYF.

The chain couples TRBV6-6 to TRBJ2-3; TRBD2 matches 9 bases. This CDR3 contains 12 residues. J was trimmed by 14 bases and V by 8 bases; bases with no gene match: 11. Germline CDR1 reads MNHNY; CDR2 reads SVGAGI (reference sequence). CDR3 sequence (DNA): TGTGCCAGCTCCCTGGCGGGGGGGCCTCCGTATTTT. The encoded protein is CASSLAGGPPYF.

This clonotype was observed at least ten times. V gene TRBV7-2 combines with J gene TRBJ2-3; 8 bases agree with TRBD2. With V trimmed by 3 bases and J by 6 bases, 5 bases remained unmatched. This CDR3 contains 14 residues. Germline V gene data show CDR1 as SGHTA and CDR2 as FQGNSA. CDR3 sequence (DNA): TGTGCCAGCAGCTTGGGCGGGGGGAGGGATACGCAGTATTTT. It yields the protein CASSLGGGRDTQYF.

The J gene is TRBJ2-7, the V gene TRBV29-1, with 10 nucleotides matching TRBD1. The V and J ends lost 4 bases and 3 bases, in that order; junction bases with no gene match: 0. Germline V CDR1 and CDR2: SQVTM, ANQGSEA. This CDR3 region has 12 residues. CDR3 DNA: TGCAGCGTTGGGACAGGGGGCTACGAGCAGTACTTC. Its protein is CSVGTGGYEQYF.

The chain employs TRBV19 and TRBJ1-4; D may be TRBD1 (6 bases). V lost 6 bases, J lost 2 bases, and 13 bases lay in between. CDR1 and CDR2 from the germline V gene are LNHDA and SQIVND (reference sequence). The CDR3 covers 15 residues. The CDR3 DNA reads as TGTGCCAGTAGATCGACAGGTTTTACTAATGAAAAACTGTTTTTT. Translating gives CASRSTGFTNEKLFF.

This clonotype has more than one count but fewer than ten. CDR3 coding DNA: TGTGCCAGCAGCTTCTCGGCTGGGGGTAGCACAGATACGCAGTATTTT. Protein: CASSFSAGGSTDTQYF. This chain connects TRBV5-6 to TRBJ2-3; the D call may be TRBD1 or TRBD2 (5 bases each). The CDR3 spans 16 residues. Trimming stripped 2 bases from V and 0 bases from J, with 13 bases between. The germline CDR1 and CDR2 sequences are SGHDT and YYEEEE.

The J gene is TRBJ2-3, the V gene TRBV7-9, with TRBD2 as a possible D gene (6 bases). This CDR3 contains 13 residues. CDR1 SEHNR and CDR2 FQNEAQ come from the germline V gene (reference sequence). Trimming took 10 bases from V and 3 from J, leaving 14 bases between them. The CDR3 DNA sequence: TGTGCCACTCAGGGACTGGGGACAGATACGCAGTATTTT. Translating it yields CATQGLGTDTQYF.

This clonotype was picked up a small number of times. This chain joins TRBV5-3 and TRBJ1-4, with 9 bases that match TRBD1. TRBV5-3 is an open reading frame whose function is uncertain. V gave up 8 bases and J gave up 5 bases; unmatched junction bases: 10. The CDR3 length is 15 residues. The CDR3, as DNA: TGTGCCAGCAGCCAGGGACAGGGACCGAATGAAAAACTGTTTTTT. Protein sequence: CASSQGQGPNEKLFF.

CDR3 sequence: CASSVLGDTQYF. DNA for the CDR3: TGTGCCAGCAGCGTCTTGGGGGATACGCAGTATTTT. This chain links TRBV7-9 with TRBJ2-3, with no clear D. Germline CDR1 is SEHNR and CDR2 is FQNEAQ (reference sequence). CDR3 size: 12 residues. Trimming removed 5 bases at V and 6 bases at J, with 9 bases between.

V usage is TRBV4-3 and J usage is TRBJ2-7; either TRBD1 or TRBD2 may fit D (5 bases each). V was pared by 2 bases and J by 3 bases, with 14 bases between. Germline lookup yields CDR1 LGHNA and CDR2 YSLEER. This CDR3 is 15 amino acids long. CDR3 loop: CASSQISPGGYEQYF. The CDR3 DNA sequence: TGCGCCAGCAGCCAAATATCTCCTGGGGGCTACGAGCAGTACTTC.

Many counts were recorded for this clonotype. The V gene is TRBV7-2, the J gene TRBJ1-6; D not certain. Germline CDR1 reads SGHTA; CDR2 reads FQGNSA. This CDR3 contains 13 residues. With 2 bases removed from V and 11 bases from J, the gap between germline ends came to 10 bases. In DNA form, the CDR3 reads TGTGCCAGCAGCTTAACACGTTGGGCACCCCTCCACTTT. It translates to CASSLTRWAPLHF.

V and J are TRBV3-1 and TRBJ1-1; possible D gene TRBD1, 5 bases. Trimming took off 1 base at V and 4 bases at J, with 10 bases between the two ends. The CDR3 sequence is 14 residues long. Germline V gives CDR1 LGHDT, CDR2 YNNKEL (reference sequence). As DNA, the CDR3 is TGTGCCAGCAGCCAAGGACAGATAGGCACTGAAGCTTTCTTT. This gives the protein CASSQGQIGTEAFF.

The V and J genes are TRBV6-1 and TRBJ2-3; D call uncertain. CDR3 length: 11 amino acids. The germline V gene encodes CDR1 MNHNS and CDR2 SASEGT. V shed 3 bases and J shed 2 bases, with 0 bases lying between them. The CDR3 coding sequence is TGTGCCAGCAGTGACACAGATACGCAGTATTTT. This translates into CASSDTDTQYF.

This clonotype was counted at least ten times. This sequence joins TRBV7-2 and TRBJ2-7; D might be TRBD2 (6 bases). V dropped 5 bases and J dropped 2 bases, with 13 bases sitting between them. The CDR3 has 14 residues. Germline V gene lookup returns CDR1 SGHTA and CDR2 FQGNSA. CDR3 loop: CASSPGGNAYEQYF. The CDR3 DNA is TGTGCCAGCAGCCCAGGCGGGAACGCCTACGAGCAGTACTTC.

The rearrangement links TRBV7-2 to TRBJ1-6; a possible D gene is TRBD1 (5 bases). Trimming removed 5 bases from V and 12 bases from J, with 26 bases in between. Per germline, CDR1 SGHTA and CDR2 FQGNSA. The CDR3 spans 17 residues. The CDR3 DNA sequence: TGTGCCAGCAGCAAAGAGTGGGGCCGCGGTGGTAGTCGACCCCTCCACTTT. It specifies CASSKEWGRGGSRPLHF.

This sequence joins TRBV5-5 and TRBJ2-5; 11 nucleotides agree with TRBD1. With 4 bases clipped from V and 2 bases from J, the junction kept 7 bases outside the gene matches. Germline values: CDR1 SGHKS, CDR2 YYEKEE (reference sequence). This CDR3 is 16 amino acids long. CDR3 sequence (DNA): TGTGCCAGCAGCATCGGACAGGGGGCGATACAAGAGACCCAGTACTTC. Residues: CASSIGQGAIQETQYF.

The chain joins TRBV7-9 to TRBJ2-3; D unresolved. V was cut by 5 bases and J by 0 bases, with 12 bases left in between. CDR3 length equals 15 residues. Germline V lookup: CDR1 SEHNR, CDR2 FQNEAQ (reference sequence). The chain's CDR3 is CASSRPGFSTDTQYF. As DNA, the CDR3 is TGTGCCAGCAGCCGACCCGGCTTTAGCACAGATACGCAGTATTTT. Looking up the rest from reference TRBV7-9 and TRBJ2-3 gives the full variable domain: DTGVSQNPRHKITKRGQNVTFRCDPISEHNRLYWYRQTLGQGPEFLTYFQNEAQLEKSRLLSDRFSAERPKGSFSTLEIQRTEQGDSAMYLCASSRPGFSTDTQYFGPGTRLTVL.